A single T cell receptor beta chain is shown here with its context. Unique molecular identifiers featured in how the TCRbeta library was prepared. TCRdb re-called the PCR reads through MiXCR, storing one row per CDR3 protein. Of 780,000 or so distinct CDR3 sequences listed, about 15% are singletons. The source of the sample is a study of T-cell reconstitution after alpha-beta-depleted transplantation in children. The input for sequencing was PBMCs, mostly from graft donor cells, taken 360 days after TCRalphabeta/CD19-depleted stem cell transplant. The sequence came from a male patient younger than 18 who had a stem cell transplant for acute lymphoblastic leukemia, so the T cells may come from the graft donor.

This CDR3 is CASSFFGRGGRGETQYF. In DNA, the CDR3 is TGTGCCAGCAGCTTCTTCGGGAGGGGAGGGCGAGGAGAGACCCAGTACTTC. This chain joins TRBV7-6 and TRBJ2-5; TRBD2 agrees at 8 bases. Germline-derived CDR1 and CDR2 are SGHVS and FNYEAQ. Trimming removed 3 bases from V and 4 bases from J; junction bases left unmatched: 13. The CDR3 is 17 residues long.